Listed here are 22 T cell receptor beta chains from one sample, sequenced in a study of blood T cell repertoires in COVID-19. TCRdb keeps only in-frame clones here, not all; method: immunoSEQ multiplex PCR. The sample shows approximately 500,000 clones, 85% to 90% of them seen only once. The sample comprised peripheral blood. The receptors here all came from a woman in her forties or fifties with COVID-19, enrolled during active disease.

V and J are TRBV6-5 and TRBJ1-1; tentatively, D is TRBD1 (5 bases). This CDR3 is 15 amino acids long. The germline CDR1 and CDR2 sequences are MNHEY and SVGAGI. V was shortened by 7 bases and J by 1 base, with 16 bases between the two germline ends. CDR3 in amino acids: CASTRQTQSNTEAFF. DNA of the CDR3: TGTGCCAGCACCAGACAGACACAATCGAACACTGAAGCTTTCTTT.

The gene calls are TRBV5-1 and TRBJ2-2, with TRBD1 as a possible D gene (5 bases). This CDR3 region has 18 residues. From germline, CDR1 is SGHRS and CDR2 YFSETQ. V lost 0 bases and J lost 6, with 21 bases in between. CDR3 protein: CASSLEALGRESPGELFF. As DNA, the CDR3 is TGCGCCAGCAGCTTGGAGGCTTTGGGGCGCGAGTCGCCCGGGGAGCTGTTTTTT.

The chain recombines TRBV30 with TRBJ2-7; TRBD2 aligns across 7 bases. There are 16 residues in the CDR3. Trimming removed 4 bases from V and 3 bases from J; junction bases left unmatched: 15. Per the germline V gene, CDR1 is GTSNPN and CDR2 is SVGIG (reference sequence). The CDR3 sequence: CAWKEAGDPSGYEQYF. DNA of the CDR3: TGTGCCTGGAAGGAGGCGGGGGACCCCTCCGGCTACGAGCAGTACTTC.

The CDR3 loop is CAISETTSGGGNEQFF. In DNA, the CDR3 is TGTGCCATCAGTGAAACGACTAGCGGGGGGGGGAATGAGCAGTTCTTC. The rearrangement links TRBV10-3 to TRBJ2-1; 14 nucleotides agree with TRBD2. The V segment lost 3 bases and the J segment 7 bases; nucleotides outside the gene matches: 5. CDR3 size: 16 residues. Germline V CDR1 and CDR2: ENHRY, SYGVKD.

The rearrangement joins TRBV6-5 to TRBJ2-3, with D perhaps TRBD1 (5 bases). The germline V gene encodes CDR1 MNHEY and CDR2 SVGAGI. The CDR3 loop spans 14 amino acids. V lost 0 bases, J lost 6 bases, and 10 bases lay in between. Here the CDR3 DNA reads TGTGCCAGCAGTTACTCGAGCAGGGCGGATACGCAGTATTTT. Translating gives CASSYSSRADTQYF.

The J gene is TRBJ1-2, the V gene TRBV5-5; 9 bases align to TRBD1. The CDR3 totals 14 residues. V was pared by 3 bases and J by 4 bases, with 4 bases of the junction left unmatched. In germline, CDR1 is SGHKS, CDR2 YYEKEE (reference sequence). This CDR3 is CASSSGTGSYGYTF. The CDR3 nucleotides are TGTGCCAGCAGCTCTGGGACAGGGAGCTATGGCTACACCTTC.

The chain joins TRBV9 to TRBJ2-4; a possible D gene is TRBD1 (6 bases). This CDR3 has 12 amino acids. V lost 4 bases and J lost 11, with 13 bases in between. Germline V gene lookup returns CDR1 SGDLS and CDR2 YYNGEE. The DNA for the CDR3 is TGTGCCAGCAGCCCCCTACAGGGCGTTCAGTACTTC. Residues: CASSPLQGVQYF.

This chain connects TRBV28 to TRBJ1-5, with 7 bases that match TRBD1. With V trimmed by 6 bases and J by 4 bases, 9 bases remained unmatched. Germline V gene sequence: CDR1 MDHEN, CDR2 SYDVKM. CDR3 size: 15 residues. This chain's CDR3 is CASSPPTGHNQPQHF. In DNA, the CDR3 is TGTGCCAGCAGCCCGCCGACAGGGCATAATCAGCCCCAGCATTTT. The entire variable domain, with the rest obtained from reference TRBV28 and TRBJ1-5, is as follows: DVKVTQSSRYLVKRTGEKVFLECVQDMDHENMFWYRQDPGLGLRLIYFSYDVKMKEKGDIPEGYSVSREKKERFSLILESASTNQTSMYLCASSPPTGHNQPQHFGDGTRLSIL.

The chain combines TRBV5-6 with TRBJ2-5, with 8 nucleotides matching TRBD1. The germline V gene has CDR1 SGHDT and CDR2 YYEEEE. This CDR3 region has 16 residues. The V and J ends lost 4 bases and 5 bases, in that order; junction bases with no gene match: 13. The CDR3 spells CASSPGGGQGGETQYF. In nucleotides, the CDR3 is TGTGCCAGCAGCCCCGGAGGAGGACAGGGCGGGGAGACCCAGTACTTC.

This chain joins TRBV18 and TRBJ1-2; TRBD1 aligns across 7 bases. CDR1 is KGHSH, CDR2 LQKENI, per germline. V lost 6 bases to trimming and J lost 7 bases; unmatched junction nucleotides: 14. This CDR3 comprises 15 residues. The CDR3 loop reads CASSRRTGDGGGYTF. DNA for the CDR3: TGTGCCAGCTCTCGAAGAACAGGGGACGGGGGTGGCTACACCTTC.

The chain employs TRBV28 and TRBJ1-2; D not resolved. Germline V gives CDR1 MDHEN, CDR2 SYDVKM. The CDR3 contains 14 residues. V lost 5 bases, J lost 4 bases, and 14 bases lay in between. CDR3 nucleotides: TGTGCCAGCAGTCATCCGGGTCCGATCTATGGCTACACCTTC. Translation gives CASSHPGPIYGYTF.

This rearrangement joins TRBV12-5 to TRBJ2-3; D is unclear. With 3 bases removed from V and 5 bases from J, the gap between germline ends came to 3 bases. Germline V gene data show CDR1 as LGHNT and CDR2 as FRNRAP. The CDR3 has 11 residues. CDR3 residues: CASGFGDTQYF. Here the CDR3 DNA reads TGTGCTAGTGGTTTCGGAGATACGCAGTATTTT. Together with reference TRBV12-5 and TRBJ2-3, the CDR3 gives the full variable domain: DARVTQTPRHKVTEMGQEVTMRCQPILGHNTVFWYRQTMMQGLELLAYFRNRAPLDDSGMPKDRFSAEMPDATLATLKIQPSEPRDSAVYFCASGFGDTQYFGPGTRLTVL.

This chain uses TRBV6-1 with TRBJ2-7; D is undetermined. Per the germline V gene, CDR1 is MNHNS and CDR2 is SASEGT. The CDR3 is 14 amino acids. The V gene lost 2 bases and the J gene lost 0 bases, with 8 bases spanning the gap. The CDR3 DNA follows: TGTGCCAGCAGTGAACAGGTCCTCTCCTACGAGCAGTACTTC. It codes for CASSEQVLSYEQYF.

This CDR3 is CAWSAPLREAYNEQFF. The CDR3 coding sequence is TGTGCCTGGAGTGCCCCGCTCAGGGAGGCCTACAATGAGCAGTTCTTC. V gene TRBV30 combines with J gene TRBJ2-1, with D perhaps TRBD2 (6 bases). The V end was cut by 1 base, the J end by 2 bases, with 15 bases between. Germline CDR1 reads GTSNPN; CDR2 reads SVGIG (reference sequence). This CDR3 spans 16 amino acids.

The CDR3 DNA reads TGTGCCATCAGCCGAACCGACAGGGACACTGAAGCTTTCTTT. It is translated as CAISRTDRDTEAFF. The rearrangement links TRBV10-3 to TRBJ1-1; 7 bases are shared with TRBD1. CDR3 length equals 14 residues. The germline V gene has CDR1 ENHRY and CDR2 SYGVKD. With V trimmed by 6 bases and J by 3 bases, 7 bases remained unmatched.

This sequence joins TRBV3-1 (or the pseudogene TRBV3-2) and TRBJ1-3; no firm D call. V was trimmed by 0 bases and J by 8 bases, leaving 5 bases between them. The CDR3 is 12 amino acids. Germline V CDR1 and CDR2: LGHDT, YNNKEL (reference sequence). The CDR3 protein is CASSQDIDTIYF. CDR3 coding DNA: TGTGCCAGCAGCCAAGATATAGACACCATATATTTT.

This chain connects TRBV19 to TRBJ2-3, with 10 bases lining up with TRBD2. After removal of 5 bases from V and 4 bases from J, the junction contained 6 bases not matched to a gene. The CDR3 extends over 15 amino acids. Germline values: CDR1 LNHDA, CDR2 SQIVND (reference sequence). CDR3 bases: TGTGCCAGTAGTCCCCTAGCGGGGGTGGCAGATACGCAGTATTTT. This codes for CASSPLAGVADTQYF.

The V gene is TRBV19, the J gene TRBJ1-4; D is possibly TRBD1 (5 bases). Trimming shortened V by 10 bases and J by 4 bases, and 13 bases separated the two germline ends. The CDR3 spans 13 residues. Germline CDR1 LNHDA, CDR2 SQIVND (reference sequence). The CDR3 loop reads CATRTGGNEKLFF. The DNA for the CDR3 is TGTGCCACTCGGACGGGGGGTAATGAAAAACTGTTTTTT.

V is TRBV15 and J is TRBJ1-1; possible D gene TRBD1, 5 bases. CDR1 and CDR2 (germline): LNHNV, YYDKDF (reference sequence). The germline V and J ends were trimmed by 5 bases and 5 bases, with 21 bases remaining between them. The CDR3 contains 16 residues. The CDR3 loop reads CATSFRGDEWRTEAFF. The DNA for the CDR3 is TGTGCCACCAGCTTCCGGGGGGATGAATGGAGAACTGAAGCTTTCTTT.

This clone has a handful of counts. V and J are TRBV2 and TRBJ1-6, with D possibly TRBD1 on 5 matching bases. Trimming cost V 3 bases and J 9 bases, with 12 bases left between them. This CDR3 has 14 residues. Germline-derived CDR1 and CDR2 are SNHLY and FYNNEI. The CDR3 DNA follows: TGTGCCAGCAGTGAGAAGGGGTACCCTTCACCCCTCCACTTT. Its protein is CASSEKGYPSPLHF.

V gene TRBV2 combines with J gene TRBJ2-7; a possible D gene is TRBD2 (6 bases). This CDR3 has 14 amino acids. Looked up from germline, CDR1 is SNHLY and CDR2 is FYNNEI. Deletions cut 8 bases from V and 0 bases from J, with 14 bases between. CDR3 coding DNA: TGTGCCAGCCTTCTGGGGACTTCCTCCTACGAGCAGTACTTC. Encoded protein: CASLLGTSSYEQYF. Using reference TRBV2 and TRBJ2-7 for the parts outside the CDR3, the full variable domain is EPEVTQTPSHQVTQMGQEVILRCVPISNHLYFYWYRQILGQKVEFLVSFYNNEISEKSEIFDDQFSVERPDGSNFTLKIRSTKLEDSAMYFCASLLGTSSYEQYFGPGTRLTVT.

The V call is TRBV2, the J call TRBJ1-6, with TRBD1 matching 10 bases. After removal of 3 bases from V and 5 bases from J, the junction contained 4 bases not matched to a gene. The CDR3 is made up of 16 amino acids. Germline lookup yields CDR1 SNHLY and CDR2 FYNNEI. CDR3 nucleotide sequence: TGTGCCAGCAGTGAGCTAGACAGGGGGCATAATTCACCCCTCCACTTT. Its protein product is CASSELDRGHNSPLHF.